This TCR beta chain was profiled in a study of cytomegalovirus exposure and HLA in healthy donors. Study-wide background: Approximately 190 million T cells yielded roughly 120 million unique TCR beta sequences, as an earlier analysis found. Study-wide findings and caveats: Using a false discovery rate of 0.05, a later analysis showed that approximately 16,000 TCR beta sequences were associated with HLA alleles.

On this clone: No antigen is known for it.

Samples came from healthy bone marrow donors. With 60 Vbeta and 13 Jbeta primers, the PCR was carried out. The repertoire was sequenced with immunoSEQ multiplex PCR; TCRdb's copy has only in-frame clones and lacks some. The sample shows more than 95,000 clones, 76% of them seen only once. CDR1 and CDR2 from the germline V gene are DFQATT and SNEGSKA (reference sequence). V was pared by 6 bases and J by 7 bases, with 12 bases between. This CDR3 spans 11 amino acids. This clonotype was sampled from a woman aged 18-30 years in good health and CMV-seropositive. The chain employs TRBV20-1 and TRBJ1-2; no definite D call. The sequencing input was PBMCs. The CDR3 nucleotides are TGCAGTGCAGAGGGTTCTTCTGGCTACACCTTC. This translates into CSAEGSSGYTF.